This record looks at one T cell receptor (beta chain) sequence and its context. Its antigen is currently unknown. One end of the junction is discordant with germline, which a read error may explain. Sequenced by immunoSEQ multiplex PCR; TCRdb stores in-frame clones only, minus some. The data contain 60,000 to 75,000 clones, about four fifths of them singletons. The sample comes from a study of T cells in localized non-small cell lung cancer. Notes on the study in general: A median approximately 59 of the top 100 tumor clones appeared in adjacent lung. There was an association of higher blood T cell density with longer overall survival. Compared with tumor, uninvolved adjacent lung displayed greater T cell clonality, ranking highest overall. As only one tumor region underwent sequencing, heterogeneity remains possible.

Germline V CDR1 and CDR2: SEHNR, FQNEAQ (reference sequence). The CDR3 totals 12 residues. This sequence was found in a female donor over 55 with stage I lung adenocarcinoma. This chain links TRBV7-9 with TRBJ2-7; unclear D gene. The specimen comprised peripheral blood, sampled before any cancer treatment. CDR3 in DNA: TGTGCCAGCAGCTTAGGAGAAGGGAAAGTAGACTTC. Translation gives CASSLGEGKVDF.